A single sample is the source of the 26 T cell receptor beta chains below, sequenced in a study of metastatic and nonmetastatic thyroid tumors. TCRdb reassembled clones from the PCR reads with MiXCR. The table includes about 93,000 clones, roughly 12% detected once. Before thyroid surgery, none of the patients had received any treatment. The specimen was blood. The receptors come from a female donor with papillary thyroid cancer or a benign thyroid nodule (not recorded which). Some clones in this sample may be carry-over from other donors' samples.

This clone was observed at least ten times. This chain links TRBV3-1 with TRBJ1-5; TRBD1 aligns across 7 bases. The V gene's germline CDR1 is LGHDT and CDR2 YNNKEL (reference sequence). V lost 2 bases, J lost 1 base, and 5 bases stayed unmatched. The CDR3 is 16 amino acids. This CDR3 is CASSQTGEGSNQPQHF. CDR3 nucleotide sequence: TGTGCCAGCAGCCAAACAGGGGAGGGGAGCAATCAGCCCCAGCATTTT.

Many counts were recorded for this clone. V gene TRBV7-9 combines with J gene TRBJ1-1; D is unresolved. Deletions cut 3 bases from V and 1 base from J, with 9 bases between. The CDR3 covers 14 residues. Germline V CDR1 and CDR2: SEHNR, FQNEAQ (reference sequence). CDR3: CASSLPTGNTEAFF. The CDR3 DNA is TGTGCCAGCAGCTTGCCTACGGGGAACACTGAAGCTTTCTTT.

This clone was picked up many times. One end of the junction varies from germline; a read error may be responsible. This chain links TRBV4-2 with TRBJ1-4, with D unclear. Looked up from germline, CDR1 is LGHNA and CDR2 is YNFKEQ. The CDR3 sequence is 16 residues long. The CDR3 nucleotides are TGTGCCAGCAGCCAAGAGGGAGCATCAACTAATGGAAAACTGTTTTTT. Translating gives CASSQEGASTNGKLFF.

This clone was seen repeatedly, ten times or more. J is TRBJ2-7 and V is TRBV3-1; 7 positions agree with TRBD1. The CDR3 is 13 amino acids. CDR1 and CDR2 (germline): LGHDT, YNNKEL (reference sequence). With V trimmed by 4 bases and J by 3 bases, 3 bases remained unmatched. Here the CDR3 DNA reads TGTGCCAGCAGCCCGGGACAGATCTACGAGCAGTACTTC. Protein sequence: CASSPGQIYEQYF.

The sample holds many counts of this clone. The chain joins TRBV20-1 to TRBJ2-1, with D maybe TRBD2 (5 bases). In germline, CDR1 is DFQATT, CDR2 SNEGSKA (reference sequence). Trimming took off 1 base at V and 3 bases at J, with 13 bases between the two ends. This CDR3 region has 15 residues. Here the CDR3 DNA reads TGCAGTGCTAGAGCTTTTAGCGCCCACTACAATGAGCAGTTCTTC. Its protein product is CSARAFSAHYNEQFF.

This clone was recorded at least ten times. The chain uses TRBV28 and TRBJ1-1, with D unresolved. The CDR3 consists of 14 residues. CDR1 is MDHEN, CDR2 SYDVKM, per germline. Trimming stripped 3 bases from V and 0 bases from J, with 8 bases between. The CDR3 loop is CASSLGRLNTEAFF. The CDR3 DNA sequence: TGTGCCAGCAGTTTGGGCAGACTGAACACTGAAGCTTTCTTT.

This clone was found many times. The V call is TRBV2, the J call TRBJ1-4, with a possible D match to TRBD1 (5 bases). V dropped 6 bases and J dropped 2 bases, with 13 bases sitting between them. Germline CDR1 reads SNHLY; CDR2 reads FYNNEI. The CDR3 loop spans 15 amino acids. CDR3 protein: CASSFGGDTNEKLFF. For the CDR3, the DNA is TGTGCCAGCAGCTTCGGAGGGGACACTAATGAAAAACTGTTTTTT.

Notes on this clone: Being one base from a much bigger clone, this may be a read error. The rearrangement links TRBV7-2 to TRBJ2-5; D is unclear. CDR3 length: 13 residues. With 5 bases removed from V and 2 bases from J, the gap between germline ends came to 9 bases. CDR1 is SGHTA, CDR2 FQGNSA, per germline. As DNA, the CDR3 is TGTGCCAGCAGCACCATACAGCAAGAGACCCAGTACTTC. Translation: CASSTIQQETQYF. Full variable domain (rest looked up from reference TRBV7-2 and TRBJ2-5): GAGVSQSPSNKVTEKGKDVELRCDPISGHTALYWYRQSLGQGLEFLIYFQGNSAPDKSGLPSDRFSAERTGGSVSTLTIQRTQQEDSAVYLCASSTIQQETQYFGPGTRLLVL.

This clone appeared many times. The chain links TRBV6-2 or TRBV6-3 to TRBJ1-1; no definite D call. The germline V gene encodes CDR1 MNHEY and CDR2 SVGEGT. This CDR3 has 13 amino acids. Trimming took off 5 bases at V and 6 bases at J, with 13 bases between the two ends. CDR3 coding DNA: TGTGCCAGCAGTGAAACCGTGGGCTCTGAAGCTTTCTTT. As protein: CASSETVGSEAFF.

This clone was seen more than once but under ten times. The CDR3 DNA reads as TGTGCCAGCACCCACTTAGACTTGGAAGATACGCAGTATTTT. Translating it yields CASTHLDLEDTQYF. J is TRBJ2-3 and V is TRBV6-2 or TRBV6-3; no firm D call. There are 14 residues in the CDR3. Trimming took 7 bases from V and 5 from J, leaving 16 bases between them. Germline V gene data show CDR1 as MNHEY and CDR2 as SVGEGT.

In its sample, this clone was seen many times. The V gene is TRBV20-1, the J gene TRBJ1-4; TRBD1 aligns across 11 bases. The J segment lost 8 bases and the V segment lost 6 bases, leaving 5 bases of the junction unmatched. This CDR3 is built from 13 residues. Germline CDR1 and CDR2: DFQATT and SNEGSKA (reference sequence). The DNA of the CDR3 is TGCAGTGCCGGACAGGGGGCAGGGGAAAAACTGTTTTTT. It translates to CSAGQGAGEKLFF.

The chain employs TRBV5-1 and TRBJ2-1; D is possibly TRBD2 (6 bases). Germline CDR1 is SGHRS and CDR2 is YFSETQ. The CDR3 contains 16 residues. Trimming stripped 0 bases from V and 4 bases from J, with 14 bases between. CDR3 DNA: TGCGCCAGCAGCTTGGCCGTACTAGCTGGATACAATGAGCAGTTCTTC. This sequence encodes CASSLAVLAGYNEQFF.

The sample holds a few counts of this clone. This chain connects TRBV6-5 to TRBJ2-7, with TRBD2 identical over 11 bases. The ends lost 6 bases at V and 1 base at J; junction bases unmatched: 5. The CDR3 extends over 15 amino acids. Germline loops: CDR1 MNHEY, CDR2 SVGAGI. For the CDR3, the DNA is TGTGCCAGCAGCTACGGGACTAGCGGTTCCTACGAGCAGTACTTC. Translating gives CASSYGTSGSYEQYF.

The gene calls are TRBV3-1 and TRBJ2-1; 11 positions match TRBD1. The CDR3 spans 16 residues. The V gene's germline CDR1 is LGHDT and CDR2 YNNKEL (reference sequence). Losses at the gene ends were 5 bases for V and 9 bases for J; bases not matched to a gene: 12. The DNA of the CDR3 is TGTGCCAGCAGCAAAGGTCCCGGGACAGGGGGGGGTGAGCAGTTCTTC. Translated: CASSKGPGTGGGEQFF.

This chain joins TRBV20-1 and TRBJ1-1; a weak D match, TRBD1 (5 bases). The ends were cut back, 2 bases at V and 8 bases at J, with 15 bases in the middle. This CDR3 has 13 amino acids. The germline V gene encodes CDR1 DFQATT and CDR2 SNEGSKA (reference sequence). Here the CDR3 reads CSARRVNGAEAFF. Here the CDR3 DNA reads TGCAGTGCTAGACGGGTTAATGGGGCCGAAGCTTTCTTT.

This clone occurred a few times. Mismatch with germline at one junction end may stem from a read error. V usage is TRBV6-2 or TRBV6-3 and J usage is TRBJ2-5, with D possibly being TRBD2 (5 bases). This CDR3 region has 12 residues. Germline CDR1 is MNHEY and CDR2 is SVGEGT. The DNA of the CDR3 is TGTGCCAGCAGTTATTCATGGGAGACCAAGTACTTC. This translates into CASSYSWETKYF.

The chain joins TRBV4-2 to TRBJ2-5; perhaps TRBD2 as D (7 bases). Germline values: CDR1 LGHNA, CDR2 YNFKEQ. V was cut by 1 base and J by 5 bases, with 14 bases left in between. There are 15 residues in the CDR3. Here the CDR3 reads CASSQVGGAGETQYF. DNA for the CDR3: TGTGCCAGCAGCCAAGTGGGGGGGGCTGGGGAGACCCAGTACTTC.

This clone was observed a handful of times. The chain employs TRBV7-9 and TRBJ2-4, with 12 bases identical to TRBD2. Germline trimming cut 4 bases from V and 8 bases from J; bases unmatched to any gene: 6. The CDR3 is 15 amino acids. Germline V gene data show CDR1 as SEHNR and CDR2 as FQNEAQ (reference sequence). The CDR3 DNA is TGTGCCAGCAGCTCATCTAGCGGGAGGGGAGACATTCAGTACTTC. Protein: CASSSSSGRGDIQYF.

This clone was recorded many times. The V call is TRBV9, the J call TRBJ1-1, with a weak D call TRBD1 (6 bases). V was pared by 9 bases and J by 1 base, with 16 bases between. The germline CDR1 and CDR2 sequences are SGDLS and YYNGEE. The CDR3 covers 14 residues. CDR3 residues: CATRVQDRNTEAFF. In nucleotides, the CDR3 is TGTGCCACCAGAGTCCAGGACAGGAACACTGAAGCTTTCTTT.

This clone was counted ten times or more. The chain combines TRBV20-1 with TRBJ1-3, with no clear D. With 5 bases removed from V and 3 bases from J, the gap between germline ends came to 14 bases. The CDR3 contains 14 residues. The germline V gene encodes CDR1 DFQATT and CDR2 SNEGSKA (reference sequence). CDR3: CSAAPVRRGNTIYF. The CDR3 DNA is TGCAGTGCTGCCCCCGTTAGGCGTGGAAACACCATATATTTT.

This clone was counted at least ten times. This chain links TRBV7-9 with TRBJ1-5; D remains unclear. This CDR3 is 13 amino acids long. Germline V CDR1 and CDR2: SEHNR, FQNEAQ (reference sequence). Trimming shortened V by 5 bases and J by 0 bases, and 5 bases separated the two germline ends. CDR3 nucleotides: TGTGCCAGCAGCCCCCATAGCAATCAGCCCCAGCATTTT. Residues: CASSPHSNQPQHF.

This clone was detected a few times. Since a much larger clone is just one base distant, this may be a read error. Other DNA sequences of this sample code for an identical CDR3. The CDR3 region is CASDLAKSYNEQFF. The CDR3 nucleotides are TGCGCCAGTGATCTAGCGAAGTCCTACAATGAGCAGTTCTTC. The chain uses TRBV27 and TRBJ2-1; D might be TRBD2 (6 bases). Per germline, CDR1 MNHEY and CDR2 SMNVEV (reference sequence). CDR3 length equals 14 residues.

This clone has a count of ten or more. The V gene is TRBV27, the J gene TRBJ1-5; D ambiguous. Germline V lookup: CDR1 MNHEY, CDR2 SMNVEV (reference sequence). The CDR3 is 15 residues long. Trimming took 0 bases from V and 2 from J, leaving 8 bases between them. This CDR3 is CASSLSGVGNQPQHF. For the CDR3, the DNA is TGTGCCAGCAGTTTATCCGGGGTGGGCAATCAGCCCCAGCATTTT.

This clone was observed many times. The J gene is TRBJ1-5, the V gene TRBV18; the D gene is possibly TRBD1 (5 bases). V dropped 0 bases and J dropped 4 bases, with 7 bases sitting between them. Germline V gene sequence: CDR1 KGHSH, CDR2 LQKENI. The CDR3 runs to 14 residues. CDR3 residues: CASSPPGGNQPQHF. The CDR3 DNA reads TGTGCCAGCTCACCACCGGGGGGAAATCAGCCCCAGCATTTT.

This clone was picked up many times. V gene TRBV28 combines with J gene TRBJ2-6; perhaps TRBD1 as D (6 bases). CDR1 is MDHEN and CDR2 is SYDVKM in the germline V gene. Trimming cost V 7 bases and J 0 bases, with 16 bases left between them. This CDR3 has 17 amino acids. CDR3 amino acids: CASTPGHSSSGANVLTF. In nucleotides, the CDR3 is TGTGCCAGCACCCCGGGACATTCAAGCTCTGGGGCCAACGTCCTGACTTTC.

The sample holds many counts of this clone. The chain employs TRBV5-6 and TRBJ2-1, with 9 bases fitting TRBD2. The CDR3 contains 16 residues. CDR1 and CDR2 (germline): SGHDT, YYEEEE. J was trimmed by 10 bases and V by 0 bases; bases with no gene match: 11. The CDR3 sequence: CASSLVPAGGPPEQFF. DNA for the CDR3: TGTGCCAGCAGCTTGGTGCCAGCGGGAGGTCCACCCGAGCAGTTCTTC.